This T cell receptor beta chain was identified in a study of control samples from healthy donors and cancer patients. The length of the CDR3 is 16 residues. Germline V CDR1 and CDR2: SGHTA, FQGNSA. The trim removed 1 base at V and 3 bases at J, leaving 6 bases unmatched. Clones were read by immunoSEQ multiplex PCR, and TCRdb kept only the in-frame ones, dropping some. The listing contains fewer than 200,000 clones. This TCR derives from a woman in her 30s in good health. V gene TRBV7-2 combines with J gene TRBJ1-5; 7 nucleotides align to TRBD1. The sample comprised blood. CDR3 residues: CASSLVPGGNNQPQHF. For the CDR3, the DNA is TGTGCCAGCAGCTTAGTCCCAGGGGGTAACAATCAGCCCCAGCATTTT.